This TCR beta chain was captured by sequencing in a study of cytomegalovirus exposure and HLA in healthy donors. Study as a whole: Early release data held 85 million or so unique TCRs from HLA-typed donors. Regarding the study as a whole: Indistinguishable V segments, including TRBV6-2 and TRBV6-3, were excluded. The later analysis indicated that the majority of CMV-associated TCR beta chains appeared HLA-restricted. Analyses of presence and absence presupposed an approximately uniform sequencing depth across donors.

Of note for this clone: Its antigen is unknown.

PCR employed 60 Vbeta and 13 Jbeta primers. Sequenced by immunoSEQ multiplex PCR; TCRdb stores in-frame clones only, minus some. The repertoire holds some 88,000 clones, with approximately 71% as singletons. V gave up 4 bases and J gave up 6 bases, with 9 bases separating them. CDR1 and CDR2 from the germline V gene are LGHNA and YSLEER. This CDR3 has 13 residues. This chain joins TRBV4-3 and TRBJ2-2; D remains ambiguous. This receptor was taken from a woman aged 18-35 years in good health and CMV-seropositive. Sequencing was carried out using PBMCs. The CDR3 reads CASSRKEAGELFF. The DNA of the CDR3 is TGCGCCAGCAGCCGAAAAGAGGCCGGGGAGCTGTTTTTT.